This TCR beta chain came from a study of cytomegalovirus exposure and HLA in healthy donors. In the case of this clone: Its antigen is undetermined.

Amplification used 60 Vbeta primers and 13 Jbeta primers. The repertoire was sequenced with immunoSEQ multiplex PCR; TCRdb's copy has only in-frame clones and lacks some. The table lists 150,000 to 200,000 clones, about 81% of them singletons, with 1.5% in the top ten. Between the trimmed V and J ends, which lost 5 bases and 2 bases, there was a span of 3 bases. Germline assignment: CDR1 MGHDK and CDR2 SYGVNS. The CDR3 consists of 11 residues. Study-level results: Sequencing depth across donors, presence/absence analyses assumed, was roughly uniform. Some segments of the V type, notably TRBV6-2 and TRBV6-3, were excluded as indistinguishable. The study listed approximately 160 cytomegalovirus-associated TCR beta chains.

The chain couples TRBV25-1 to TRBJ1-1; D not certain. The specimen was PBMCs. This clonotype was obtained from a man aged 40-49 years in good health and CMV-seronegative. The CDR3 DNA follows: TGTGCCAGCAGTCAAAACACTGAAGCTTTCTTT. It codes for CASSQNTEAFF.